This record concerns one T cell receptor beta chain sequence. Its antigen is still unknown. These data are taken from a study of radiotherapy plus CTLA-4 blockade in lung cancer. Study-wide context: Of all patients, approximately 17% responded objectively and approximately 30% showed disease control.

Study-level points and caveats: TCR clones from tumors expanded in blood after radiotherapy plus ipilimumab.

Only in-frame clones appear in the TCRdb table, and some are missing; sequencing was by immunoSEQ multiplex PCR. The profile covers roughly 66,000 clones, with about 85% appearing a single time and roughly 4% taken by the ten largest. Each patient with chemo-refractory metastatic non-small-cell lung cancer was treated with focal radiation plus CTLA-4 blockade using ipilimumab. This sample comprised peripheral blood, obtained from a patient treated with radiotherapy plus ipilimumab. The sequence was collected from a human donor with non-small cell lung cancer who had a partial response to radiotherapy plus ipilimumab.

The CDR3 spells CASSSGGSGDTQYF. As DNA, the CDR3 is TGTGCCAGTAGTAGCGGGGGGTCGGGCGATACGCAGTATTTT. The V and J genes are TRBV19 and TRBJ2-3; 8 nucleotides agree with TRBD2. The trim removed 4 bases at V and 6 bases at J, leaving 6 bases unmatched. This CDR3 region has 14 residues. Germline V gives CDR1 LNHDA, CDR2 SQIVND (reference sequence).